Below, 27 T cell receptor beta chains from the same sample are listed, as sequenced in a study of OX40 agonist ivuxolimab in advanced cancers. The library was generated by the immunoSEQ multiplex PCR assay. In its TCRdb copy, this immuneACCESS table keeps in-frame sequences only and misses some clones. Where compared with another copy, unresolved V genes explain less than half of these, and the others have no known cause. This sample lists about 59,000 clones; 90% to 95% were detected once. Approximately 18% of the sample rests with the top ten. The material was CD4+ or CD8+ T cells sorted from blood, obtained in a trial of the OX40 agonist ivuxolimab. Source of these receptors: an adult with an advanced solid tumor such as melanoma, head and neck, liver or kidney cancer.

The chain joins TRBV5-4 to TRBJ2-3; 11 nucleotides agree with TRBD2. The germline V gene has CDR1 SGHNT and CDR2 YYREEE (reference sequence). The CDR3 consists of 13 residues. V gave up 10 bases and J gave up 2 bases; unmatched junction bases: 3. DNA for the CDR3: TGTGCCGGGGGACTAGCGGACACAGATACGCAGTATTTT. This gives the protein CAGGLADTDTQYF.

The V and J genes are TRBV18 and TRBJ2-3; possible D gene TRBD1, 6 bases. V was shortened by 2 bases and J by 5 bases, with 11 bases between the two germline ends. The CDR3 length is 14 residues. The germline V gene has CDR1 KGHSH and CDR2 LQKENI. In nucleotides, the CDR3 is TGTGCCAGCTCACCATCAGGGGTGGGAGATACGCAGTATTTT. Protein: CASSPSGVGDTQYF.

The rearrangement uses TRBV5-4 and TRBJ2-7; 7 positions agree with TRBD2. The CDR3 has 14 amino acids. Germline V lookup: CDR1 SGHNT, CDR2 YYREEE (reference sequence). V was clipped by 0 bases and J by 6 bases; unmatched bases: 6. Here the CDR3 reads CASSLGEGPLEQYF. The CDR3 DNA is TGTGCCAGCAGCTTGGGGGAGGGCCCGCTCGAGCAGTACTTC. Variable domain in full (rest from reference TRBV5-4 and TRBJ2-7): ETGVTQSPTHLIKTRGQQVTLRCSSQSGHNTVSWYQQALGQGPQFIFQYYREEENGRGNFPPRFSGLQFPNYSSELNVNALELDDSALYLCASSLGEGPLEQYFGPGTRLTVT.

The chain links TRBV5-1 to TRBJ2-7; TRBD1 matches 7 bases. V gave up 4 bases and J gave up 5 bases; unmatched junction bases: 12. The germline CDR1 and CDR2 sequences are SGHRS and YFSETQ. The CDR3 sequence is 15 residues long. CDR3 DNA: TGCGCCAGCAGCCGAGACCGGGACAGAATAGACGAGCAGTACTTC. Its translation: CASSRDRDRIDEQYF.

This clone has just one count. CDR3 nucleotides: TGCGCCAGCAGCCAAGATGGGGCAGGGGGCTTGGGCACAGATACGCAGTATTTT. Translation gives CASSQDGAGGLGTDTQYF. The chain combines TRBV4-3 with TRBJ2-3; 8 nucleotides align to TRBD1. Germline CDR1 is LGHNA and CDR2 is YSLEER. With 0 bases clipped from V and 1 base from J, the junction kept 9 bases outside the gene matches. This CDR3 contains 18 residues.

V is TRBV29-1 and J is TRBJ2-1; the D gene is possibly TRBD2 (6 bases). V gave up 0 bases and J gave up 5 bases, with 14 bases separating them. The CDR3 covers 15 residues. The germline V gene encodes CDR1 SQVTM and CDR2 ANQGSEA. The CDR3 spells CSVEDRWTTNNEQFF. DNA for the CDR3: TGCAGCGTTGAAGATAGGTGGACTACAAACAATGAGCAGTTCTTC.

This clone was detected only once. The J gene is TRBJ2-1, the V gene TRBV6-1; unclear D gene. Trimming left V 5 bases short and J 4 bases short, with 6 bases between. The germline V gene encodes CDR1 MNHNS and CDR2 SASEGT. This CDR3 contains 12 residues. This chain's CDR3 is CASSPNYNEQFF. Written as DNA, the CDR3 is TGTGCCAGCAGTCCTAATTACAATGAGCAGTTCTTC.

The rearrangement links TRBV5-1 to TRBJ2-1; the match to TRBD1 covers 9 bases. This CDR3 is 15 amino acids long. The V gene's germline CDR1 is SGHRS and CDR2 YFSETQ. The V gene end was trimmed by 3 bases and the J gene end by 3 bases; junction bases not matched to a gene: 4. Written as DNA, the CDR3 is TGCGCCAGCAGCTCATCGGGACAGGGCTACAATGAGCAGTTCTTC. This gives the protein CASSSSGQGYNEQFF.

The rearrangement uses TRBV6-1 and TRBJ1-2, with a possible D match to TRBD1 (6 bases). The CDR3 extends over 11 amino acids. With 6 bases removed from V and 6 bases from J, the gap between germline ends came to 8 bases. Germline CDR1 MNHNS, CDR2 SASEGT. CDR3 DNA: TGTGCCAGCAGGGACAGCGATGGCTACACCTTC. Translated: CASRDSDGYTF.

This rearrangement joins TRBV11-3 to TRBJ2-1; 9 bases align to TRBD2. V shed 5 bases and J 6 bases; nucleotides not matched to a gene: 17. The germline CDR1 and CDR2 sequences are SGHNT and YENEEA. The CDR3 is made up of 18 amino acids. DNA for the CDR3: TGTGCCAGCAGCGCTTTTCTTGGGGCTAGCGGGAATAGCAATGAGCAGTTCTTC. Translated, it gives CASSAFLGASGNSNEQFF.

V usage is TRBV7-2 and J usage is TRBJ2-7, with 7 bases that match TRBD2. The J segment lost 4 bases and the V segment lost 3 bases, leaving 6 bases of the junction unmatched. Germline values: CDR1 SGHTA, CDR2 FQGNSA. The CDR3 has 14 residues. This chain's CDR3 is CASSLLGGSYEQYF. The CDR3 nucleotides are TGTGCCAGCAGCTTGTTAGGCGGGAGTTACGAGCAGTACTTC.

V and J are TRBV5-4 and TRBJ2-3; D not certain. Trimming removed 2 bases at V and 5 bases at J, with 6 bases between. CDR3 length equals 12 residues. The germline CDR1 and CDR2 sequences are SGHNT and YYREEE (reference sequence). CDR3 nucleotides: TGTGCCAGCAGCTTAAGGGAAGATACGCAGTATTTT. It translates to CASSLREDTQYF.

The chain carries TRBV10-3 and TRBJ2-1; either TRBD1 or TRBD2 may fit D (5 bases each). Between the trimmed V and J ends, which lost 5 bases and 9 bases, there was a span of 17 bases. The CDR3 is 14 amino acids. The germline V gene has CDR1 ENHRY and CDR2 SYGVKD. CDR3 DNA sequence: TGTGCCATCAGTTTATTGTGGGGCGAGGGTGAGCAGTTCTTC. It translates to CAISLLWGEGEQFF.

The V gene is TRBV7-9, the J gene TRBJ2-2, with TRBD2 matching 16 bases. The length of the CDR3 is 17 residues. Germline V gene lookup returns CDR1 SEHNR and CDR2 FQNEAQ (reference sequence). Losses at the gene ends were 4 bases for V and 6 bases for J; bases not matched to a gene: 5. The chain's CDR3 is CASSSGTSGRAPGELFF. The CDR3 bases are TGTGCCAGCAGCTCCGGGACTAGCGGGAGGGCCCCCGGGGAGCTGTTTTTT.

The genes are TRBV11-2 and TRBJ2-1, with 14 positions matching TRBD2. In germline, CDR1 is SGHAT, CDR2 FQNNGV. The CDR3 runs 15 residues. The ends lost 4 bases at V and 8 bases at J; junction bases unmatched: 4. The CDR3 loop reads CASSSPGLAGDEQFF. CDR3 DNA: TGTGCCAGCAGCTCACCGGGACTAGCGGGAGATGAGCAGTTCTTC. Based on the CDR3 plus reference TRBV11-2 and TRBJ2-1, the full variable domain is EAGVAQSPRYKIIEKRQSVAFWCNPISGHATLYWYQQILGQGPKLLIQFQNNGVVDDSQLPKDRFSAERLKGVDSTLKIQPAKLEDSAVYLCASSSPGLAGDEQFFGPGTRLTVL.

This chain joins TRBV6-1 and TRBJ2-7, with 9 nucleotides matching TRBD1. Germline CDR1 is MNHNS and CDR2 is SASEGT. With V trimmed by 2 bases and J by 2 bases, 13 bases remained unmatched. The CDR3 sequence is 18 residues long. The DNA of the CDR3 is TGTGCCAGCAGTGAATTCCGGCTTGATCGGACAGGGGCCTACGAGCAGTACTTC. Translating it yields CASSEFRLDRTGAYEQYF.

The chain recombines TRBV4-1 with TRBJ2-1; 12 nucleotides match TRBD2. CDR3 length: 16 residues. Germline loops: CDR1 MGHRA, CDR2 YSYEKL. Unmatched junction bases numbered 6, after V lost 4 bases and J lost 5 bases. The CDR3 here is CASSPERTSGDNEQFF. The DNA of the CDR3 is TGCGCCAGCAGCCCAGAACGGACTAGCGGGGACAATGAGCAGTTCTTC.

The chain carries TRBV7-2 and TRBJ2-1, with 9 bases lining up with TRBD2. V lost 4 bases, J lost 5 bases, and 18 bases stayed unmatched. The CDR3 covers 19 residues. Looked up from germline, CDR1 is SGHTA and CDR2 is FQGNSA. The CDR3 loop is CASSSRTSALRRVHNEQFF. CDR3 in DNA: TGTGCCAGCAGCTCCCGGACTAGCGCCCTAAGAAGAGTCCACAATGAGCAGTTCTTC.

This rearrangement joins TRBV25-1 to TRBJ2-7, with 7 bases identical to TRBD2. The germline CDR1 and CDR2 sequences are MGHDK and SYGVNS. With V trimmed by 4 bases and J by 3 bases, 15 bases remained unmatched. The CDR3 covers 17 residues. The CDR3 nucleotides read TGTGCCAGCAGTGCCCCCTTGGGGGAGCGGGACTTCTACGAGCAGTACTTC. Translated, it gives CASSAPLGERDFYEQYF.

The rearrangement links TRBV6-5 to TRBJ1-1; D is ambiguous. V dropped 0 bases and J dropped 2 bases, with 4 bases sitting between them. Germline CDR1 reads MNHEY; CDR2 reads SVGAGI. This CDR3 comprises 13 residues. Here the CDR3 DNA reads TGTGCCAGCAGTTACTCGACTAACACTGAAGCTTTCTTT. Its protein product is CASSYSTNTEAFF.

This chain links TRBV5-4 with TRBJ2-7; maybe TRBD1 (5 bases). CDR3 length: 12 residues. Deletions cut 3 bases from V and 3 bases from J, with 7 bases between. From germline, CDR1 is SGHNT and CDR2 YYREEE (reference sequence). The CDR3 reads CASSSQGYEQYF. The CDR3 region has the DNA TGTGCCAGCAGCTCGCAGGGCTACGAGCAGTACTTC.

The V gene is TRBV4-3, the J gene TRBJ1-4, with 9 bases identical to TRBD1. Trimming took 4 bases from V and 8 from J; bases not matched to a gene: 8. This CDR3 comprises 15 residues. Germline V gene lookup returns CDR1 LGHNA and CDR2 YSLEER. CDR3 coding DNA: TGCGCCAGCAGCCCCGGGACAGGGTTTTTCGAAAAACTGTTTTTT. Translating gives CASSPGTGFFEKLFF.

V gene TRBV25-1 combines with J gene TRBJ1-2; D is unresolved. Germline CDR1 MGHDK, CDR2 SYGVNS. This CDR3 is 14 amino acids long. Trimming left V 4 bases short and J 4 bases short, with 13 bases between. CDR3 in amino acids: CASSGQDGLYGYTF. The CDR3 bases are TGTGCCAGCAGTGGTCAGGACGGCCTCTATGGCTACACCTTC.

This rearrangement joins TRBV23-1 to TRBJ2-5, with unresolved D. TRBV23-1 counts as an open reading frame of uncertain function. CDR3 length: 15 residues. Trimming cost V 1 base and J 2 bases, with 11 bases left between them. The CDR3 nucleotides are TGCGCCAGCAGTCAATTTAAGGCAGTGCAAGAGACCCAGTACTTC. This translates into CASSQFKAVQETQYF.

The chain is built from TRBV4-3 and TRBJ2-3; TRBD2 matches 7 bases. CDR1 and CDR2 from the germline V gene are LGHNA and YSLEER. CDR3 length equals 14 residues. V lost 6 bases, J lost 2 bases, and 5 bases stayed unmatched. The CDR3 DNA sequence: TGCGCCAGCAGGCCTAGCGGTTACACAGATACGCAGTATTTT. Encoded protein: CASRPSGYTDTQYF.

The chain recombines TRBV7-3 with TRBJ2-1; 10 bases are a match to TRBD2. The CDR3 runs 15 residues. Germline trimming cut 5 bases from V and 3 bases from J; bases unmatched to any gene: 4. CDR1 is SGHTA and CDR2 is FQGTGA in the germline V gene. The CDR3 reads CASSHLAGGYNEQFF. The DNA for the CDR3 is TGTGCCAGCAGCCATTTAGCGGGGGGCTACAATGAGCAGTTCTTC. The full variable domain, completed using reference TRBV7-3 and TRBJ2-1, is GAGVSQTPSNKVTEKGKYVELRCDPISGHTALYWYRQSLGQGPEFLIYFQGTGAADDSGLPNDRFFAVRPEGSVSTLKIQRTERGDSAVYLCASSHLAGGYNEQFFGPGTRLTVL.

The chain couples TRBV4-2 to TRBJ2-1, with D unclear. V gave up 1 base and J gave up 8 bases, with 12 bases separating them. CDR1 LGHNA and CDR2 YNFKEQ come from the germline V gene. The CDR3 loop spans 14 amino acids. The CDR3 loop is CASSQVSSNYEQFF. DNA of the CDR3: TGTGCCAGCAGCCAAGTATCTAGTAACTATGAGCAGTTCTTC.